The entry that follows covers one T cell receptor (beta chain) sequence. Its cognate antigen has yet to be identified. Base qualities are missing; no much larger clone stands one base away. TCRbeta CDR3 regions were amplified from genomic DNA using the immunoSEQ Assay, a bias-controlled multiplex PCR. From the authors' description of their analysis: The number of nucleated cells in each sample was estimated from the amplification of reference gene primers within the assay. To quantify the absolute abundance of each unique TCRbeta CDR3 rearrangement, sequence reads were collapsed and filtered. For each sample, productive Simpson clonality was calculated as the square root of Simpson's diversity index across productive rearrangements. This is the immuneACCESS table as TCRdb keeps it, with only in-frame sequences that have V and J called. A part of the clones is gone; compared with another copy, unresolved V genes explain less than half, and the rest is unexplained. V, J and clone size derive from that table, while D and trimming were established from the DNA sequence. This sample holds some 140,000 clones; around 86% were observed only once. Of the sample, 8.4% is held by the ten largest clones.

This sample stems from a study of blood T cell repertoires in COVID-19 (TCRdb year 2020). In the study overall: Collaborator samples came from the United States, Italy and Spain and covered acute and convalescent phases of COVID-19. The material from the prospective study consisted of cDNA or gDNA derived from T cells, B-cell-depleted T cells, or PBMCs. Subjects who had been exposed to COVID-19, were actively infected with it, or had recovered from it provided the deeply sampled blood TCRbeta repertoires that made up the dataset. The repertoires were released in a freely available public database meant as a resource for research on the immune response to SARS-CoV-2. The samples were drawn from the first 160 participants of the ongoing ImmuneRACE study and from 1,254 subjects provided by 6 global collaborators. The sample metadata nearly always contained a de-identified subject ID, COVID-19 status, age in years and sex. Where available, HLA class I and class II types were taken from metadata supplied by the sample provider and were not determined by assay-based typing.

At the junction V is shortened by 0 bases and J by 4 bases, with 4 bases in between. In the germline V gene (reference sequence), CDR1 corresponds to SGHNT and CDR2 to YYREEE. The CDR3 numbers 13 residues from cysteine through phenylalanine. Just the 39-base CDR3 DNA is kept, in frame starting at base 1. Whole blood was collected in K2EDTA tubes by collaborating institutions according to the institutions' own protocols. For TCRbeta analysis, collaborator samples were shipped as frozen whole blood, as isolated PBMCs, or as DNA extracted from either sample type. What the study reported, not specific to this receptor: Clinical and demographic metadata were provided uncurated, with the amount varying by source and participant.

The source of this sequence is a woman aged 60-70 years with active or convalescent COVID-19. The chain employs TRBV5-4 and TRBJ1-4, with the D gene uncertain. The specimen sequenced was peripheral blood. The bases are TGTGCCAGCAGCTTGGACAGTAATGAAAAACTGTTTTTT. It is translated as CASSLDSNEKLFF.